The rows below give T cell receptor beta chains drawn from one sample of a study of shared clonotypes between healthy human individuals. Libraries were prepared by immunoSEQ multiplex PCR; TCRdb keeps only in-frame clonotypes and omits some of them. This sample carries 2 million to 3 million clones, approximately 94% of them seen once, and the ten largest clones take about 0.34%. Sequences were obtained from naive CD4+ T cells from PBMCs. The receptors come from a man aged 18 to 29 in good health. Some clones in this sample may be carry-over from other donors' samples. Both conserved end residues are trimmed from each CDR3. Each record gives: J gene, V gene, CDR3 protein.

j_gene: TRBJ2-2
v_gene: TRBV6-1
CDR3aa: ASKVRIGTGELF

j_gene: TRBJ2-5
v_gene: TRBV7-9
CDR3aa: ASSSGQFSQETQY

j_gene: TRBJ1-4
v_gene: TRBV27
CDR3aa: ASGRGGEKLF

j_gene: TRBJ1-2
v_gene: TRBV28
CDR3aa: ASSSARQGNGYT

j_gene: TRBJ1-2
v_gene: TRBV10-3
CDR3aa: AITRVGALGYT

j_gene: TRBJ2-6
v_gene: TRBV10-2
CDR3aa: ASRASRGANVLT

j_gene: TRBJ2-2
v_gene: TRBV5-1
CDR3aa: ASSLDSSVNTGELF

j_gene: TRBJ2-7
v_gene: TRBV28
CDR3aa: ASSLKAPTVQY

j_gene: TRBJ1-4
v_gene: TRBV5-1
CDR3aa: ASSLVQGANEKLF

j_gene: TRBJ2-7
v_gene: TRBV1
CDR3aa: TKRGTTGYSYEQY

j_gene: TRBJ1-1
v_gene: TRBV7-3
CDR3aa: ASSLSPRGNTEAF

j_gene: TRBJ1-4
v_gene: TRBV4-3
CDR3aa: ASSQDRLGEKLF

j_gene: TRBJ2-4
v_gene: TRBV6-1
CDR3aa: ASSGNRVSKNIQY

j_gene: TRBJ2-3
v_gene: TRBV9
CDR3aa: ASSADSLGGTDTQY

j_gene: TRBJ2-7
v_gene: TRBV28
CDR3aa: ASTPGDGASRNYEQY

j_gene: TRBJ1-5
v_gene: TRBV4-1
CDR3aa: ASSQQGTPWQPQH

j_gene: TRBJ2-5
v_gene: TRBV25-1
CDR3aa: ASSESGGRSQYQETQY

j_gene: TRBJ2-3
v_gene: TRBV27
CDR3aa: ASSFEAGGPWAQTDTQY

j_gene: TRBJ2-3
v_gene: TRBV5-1
CDR3aa: ASSLGQGVFTDTQY

j_gene: TRBJ2-7
v_gene: TRBV27
CDR3aa: ASSGQGTYEQY

j_gene: TRBJ1-1
v_gene: TRBV28
CDR3aa: ASSLLGQGNAF

j_gene: TRBJ1-5
v_gene: TRBV5-4
CDR3aa: ASSSQETNQPQH

j_gene: TRBJ2-1
v_gene: TRBV20-1
CDR3aa: SAPDSGAQF

j_gene: TRBJ2-7
v_gene: TRBV28
CDR3aa: ASRQPGSPYEQY

j_gene: TRBJ1-1
v_gene: TRBV5-4
CDR3aa: ASSLAETGNTEAF

j_gene: TRBJ2-2
v_gene: TRBV5-5
CDR3aa: ASSLAPHTGELF

j_gene: TRBJ1-5
v_gene: TRBV18
CDR3aa: ASSTSGQGSNQPQH

j_gene: TRBJ2-5
v_gene: TRBV18
CDR3aa: ASSQETGGETQY

j_gene: TRBJ2-1
v_gene: TRBV28
CDR3aa: ASSFVGTANEQF

j_gene: TRBJ2-7
v_gene: TRBV5-1
CDR3aa: ASSHGLAGPYEQY

j_gene: TRBJ1-1
v_gene: TRBV18
CDR3aa: ASSQGVPNTEAF

j_gene: TRBJ1-2
v_gene: TRBV5-4
CDR3aa: ASSSLRQGYGYT

j_gene: TRBJ1-1
v_gene: TRBV5-1
CDR3aa: ASSPTGRTTEAF